This TCR beta chain comes out of a study of cytomegalovirus exposure and HLA in healthy donors. The study's findings and limits: Earlier analysis yielded a pattern in which most TCR beta V segments were productive about 87% or about 30% of the time. No immune exposure information besides CMV serostatus was available.

V was clipped by 7 bases and J by 2 bases, with 3 bases between them. Germline-derived CDR1 and CDR2 are MNHEY and SVGAGI. The CDR3 totals 11 residues. Primers included in the PCR were 60 Vbeta and 13 Jbeta primers. The assay was immunoSEQ multiplex PCR, and TCRdb's table has in-frame clones only and misses some. The table shows around 150,000 clones, with around 63% occurring only once. Unrecorded immune exposure was likely among donors, who were nominally healthy when sampled. As concerns this clone: The antigen is unknown.

This clonotype was sampled from a human donor in good health. The V call is TRBV6-5, the J call TRBJ2-1; D gene uncertain. Material: PBMCs. The CDR3 region is CASTAYNEQFF. CDR3 nucleotide sequence: TGTGCCAGCACGGCCTACAATGAGCAGTTCTTC.